The next 32 T cell receptor beta chains were all read from a single sample in a study of cytomegalovirus exposure and HLA in healthy donors. Both 60 Vbeta primers and 13 Jbeta primers went into the PCR. Repertoires were generated with immunoSEQ multiplex PCR, while TCRdb's copy carries only in-frame clones and drops some. The profile covers about 150,000 clones, with around 75% appearing a single time and around 1.6% taken by the ten largest. Sequencing was carried out using PBMCs. The receptors shown here come from a woman between 18 and 29 years old in good health and CMV-seronegative.

The chain employs TRBV9 and TRBJ2-2; the D gene is possibly TRBD1 (5 bases). The CDR3 sequence is 16 residues long. Germline V gene sequence: CDR1 SGDLS, CDR2 YYNGEE. Trimming shortened V by 3 bases and J by 0 bases, and 12 bases separated the two germline ends. This CDR3 reads CASSDRGSPNTGELFF. As DNA, the CDR3 is TGTGCCAGCAGCGATAGGGGATCTCCGAACACCGGGGAGCTGTTTTTT. The variable domain in full, completed from reference TRBV9 and TRBJ2-2, reads DSGVTQTPKHLITATGQRVTLRCSPRSGDLSVYWYQQSLDQGLQFLIQYYNGEERAKGNILERFSAQQFPDLHSELNLSSLELGDSALYFCASSDRGSPNTGELFFGEGSRLTVL.

The V gene is TRBV5-5, the J gene TRBJ2-2, with 7 nucleotides matching TRBD2. The V and J ends lost 4 bases and 0 bases, in that order; junction bases with no gene match: 9. This CDR3 has 17 residues. Per the germline V gene, CDR1 is SGHKS and CDR2 is YYEKEE (reference sequence). The CDR3 bases are TGTGCCAGCAGCCCCCGCGGGAGAGGGACGAACACCGGGGAGCTGTTTTTT. As protein: CASSPRGRGTNTGELFF.

In this sample, this clone turned up a few times. The chain uses TRBV7-2 and TRBJ2-1; D is possibly TRBD1 (5 bases). V lost 1 base, J lost 8 bases, and 27 bases lay in between. CDR3 length equals 19 residues. CDR1 is SGHTA, CDR2 FQGNSA, per germline. The CDR3 sequence: CASSLVSRVVDGRLDEQFF. The DNA for the CDR3 is TGTGCCAGCAGCTTAGTTTCCAGGGTCGTTGACGGGCGTTTGGATGAGCAGTTCTTC.

The chain is built from TRBV2 and TRBJ2-3; TRBD1 agrees at 7 bases. CDR1 is SNHLY, CDR2 FYNNEI, per germline. V dropped 3 bases and J dropped 2; count of bases not matched to a gene: 5. The CDR3 is 15 amino acids. CDR3 DNA: TGTGCCAGCAGTGAGTCTGGGACAGTCACAGATACGCAGTATTTT. Protein sequence: CASSESGTVTDTQYF.

Note on this clone: The same CDR3 also results from other DNA sequences found in this sample. The chain combines TRBV7-2 with TRBJ2-1; TRBD1 is a possible D gene (5 bases). The CDR3 extends over 15 amino acids. CDR1 and CDR2 (germline): SGHTA, FQGNSA. The V end lost 3 bases, the J end lost 0 bases, and 9 bases lay between the germline ends. CDR3 loop: CASSFKGSSYNEQFF. In DNA, the CDR3 is TGTGCCAGCAGCTTCAAGGGGTCCTCCTACAATGAGCAGTTCTTC.

This chain joins TRBV28 and TRBJ1-4; D possibly corresponds to TRBD1 (5 bases). Germline V CDR1 and CDR2: MDHEN, SYDVKM. V lost 7 bases, J lost 5 bases, and 20 bases lay in between. The CDR3 is 16 amino acids. The CDR3 protein is CASTPRRTYRNEKLFF. CDR3 bases: TGTGCCAGCACTCCCCGTAGGACGTACAGGAATGAAAAACTGTTTTTT.

This sequence joins TRBV9 and TRBJ1-2, with TRBD1 matching 7 bases. The CDR3 covers 15 residues. CDR1 SGDLS and CDR2 YYNGEE come from the germline V gene. V lost 3 bases and J lost 2; bases outside the gene matches: 7. CDR3 in amino acids: CASSARTGSNYGYTF. The CDR3 DNA reads as TGTGCCAGCAGCGCGAGGACAGGTTCCAACTATGGCTACACCTTC.

The V and J genes are TRBV5-4 and TRBJ2-1; D gene ambiguous. This CDR3 comprises 13 residues. CDR1 and CDR2 (germline): SGHNT, YYREEE (reference sequence). The V end lost 1 base, the J end lost 5 bases, and 7 bases lay between the germline ends. The CDR3 loop is CASSLTRNNEQFF. The CDR3 DNA sequence: TGTGCCAGCAGCTTGACAAGAAACAATGAGCAGTTCTTC.

V gene TRBV10-3 combines with J gene TRBJ2-5; D is perhaps TRBD1 (8 bases). V was pared by 4 bases and J by 7 bases, with 16 bases between. The germline gives CDR1 ENHRY, CDR2 SYGVKD. The CDR3 consists of 14 residues. CDR3 residues: CAISAGQGGGTQYF. CDR3 nucleotide sequence: TGTGCCATCAGTGCCGGACAGGGCGGGGGGACCCAGTACTTC.

This clone was picked up a small number of times. The V call is TRBV19, the J call TRBJ1-5, with TRBD1 matching 7 bases. This CDR3 contains 15 residues. CDR1 is LNHDA, CDR2 SQIVND, per germline (reference sequence). J was trimmed by 12 bases and V by 6 bases; bases with no gene match: 17. The CDR3 is CASRSPGTAFGLQHF. CDR3 nucleotide sequence: TGTGCCAGTAGGAGTCCCGGGACAGCGTTTGGACTCCAGCATTTT.

The J gene is TRBJ1-2, the V gene TRBV25-1; D uncertain. Trimming left V 3 bases short and J 2 bases short, with 16 bases between. The germline CDR1 and CDR2 sequences are MGHDK and SYGVNS. The CDR3 has 16 residues. The CDR3 region is CASSEKWSTSNYGYTF. CDR3 coding DNA: TGTGCCAGCAGTGAGAAATGGAGCACAAGCAACTATGGCTACACCTTC.

This chain connects TRBV11-2 to TRBJ1-4; TRBD1 matches at 7 bases. This CDR3 spans 15 amino acids. J was trimmed by 5 bases and V by 5 bases; bases with no gene match: 8. Germline loops: CDR1 SGHAT, CDR2 FQNNGV. This CDR3 reads CASSQSGGNNEKLFF. The CDR3 DNA reads as TGTGCCAGCAGCCAGTCAGGGGGAAACAATGAAAAACTGTTTTTT. The full variable domain, its missing parts supplied by reference TRBV11-2 and TRBJ1-4, is EAGVAQSPRYKIIEKRQSVAFWCNPISGHATLYWYQQILGQGPKLLIQFQNNGVVDDSQLPKDRFSAERLKGVDSTLKIQPAKLEDSAVYLCASSQSGGNNEKLFFGSGTQLSVL.

The table lists this clone with a count of one. This chain links TRBV10-2 with TRBJ2-3, with 16 bases aligning to TRBD2. CDR1 and CDR2 (germline): WSHSY, SAAADI. J lost 5 bases, V lost 6 bases, and 8 bases had no gene match. The CDR3 extends over 17 amino acids. The CDR3: CASRPGTSGGALDTQYF. CDR3 DNA: TGCGCCAGCAGGCCCGGGACTAGCGGGGGGGCCTTAGATACGCAGTATTTT.

For the CDR3, the DNA is TGTGCCAGCAGCCCGAGGACAGGGCGTTACAATGAGCAGTTCTTC. The encoded protein is CASSPRTGRYNEQFF. J is TRBJ2-1 and V is TRBV13; TRBD1 matches at 8 bases. The CDR3 sequence is 15 residues long. Unmatched junction bases numbered 7, after V lost 5 bases and J lost 4 bases. From germline, CDR1 is PRHDT and CDR2 FYEKMQ (reference sequence).

This clone came up once. V usage is TRBV7-8 and J usage is TRBJ2-5; D ambiguous. The V gene's germline CDR1 is SGHVS and CDR2 FQNEAQ. This CDR3 has 11 residues. The V end was cut by 2 bases, the J end by 6 bases, with 4 bases between. CDR3 nucleotides: TGTGCCAGCAGCTTACTCCAGACCCAGTACTTC. It yields the protein CASSLLQTQYF.

Only a few counts were recorded for this clone. CDR3 residues: CASSLRRWETQYF. The CDR3 DNA follows: TGTGCCAGCAGCCTCAGGAGGTGGGAGACCCAGTACTTC. The chain joins TRBV27 to TRBJ2-5, with D possibly matching TRBD2 (5 bases). V dropped 6 bases and J dropped 5 bases, with 13 bases sitting between them. CDR1 and CDR2 (germline): MNHEY, SMNVEV (reference sequence). This CDR3 spans 13 amino acids.

This chain joins TRBV19 and TRBJ2-1; D is perhaps TRBD2 (7 bases). Germline lookup yields CDR1 LNHDA and CDR2 SQIVND (reference sequence). The CDR3 is 14 residues long. V dropped 7 bases and J dropped 7 bases, with 17 bases sitting between them. The CDR3 region has the DNA TGTGCCAGTACAGCGGGACACCCTGGGAATGAGCAGTTCTTC. Translating gives CASTAGHPGNEQFF.

The rearrangement joins TRBV15 to TRBJ2-1; 8 bases agree with TRBD2. The V and J ends lost 0 bases and 13 bases, in that order; junction bases with no gene match: 8. The CDR3 length is 14 residues. The germline gives CDR1 LNHNV, CDR2 YYDKDF (reference sequence). The CDR3 reads CATSRDRSGRSQFF. The CDR3 DNA reads as TGTGCCACCAGCAGAGATAGGAGCGGGAGAAGTCAGTTCTTC.

The chain uses TRBV9 and TRBJ2-2, with TRBD1 identical over 8 bases. Germline V gene lookup returns CDR1 SGDLS and CDR2 YYNGEE. The CDR3 covers 17 residues. V lost 0 bases and J lost 4; bases outside the gene matches: 8. The CDR3 protein is CASSVAPAGGGTGELFF. The CDR3 region has the DNA TGTGCCAGCAGCGTAGCCCCGGCAGGGGGCGGCACCGGGGAGCTGTTTTTT.

This chain joins TRBV4-1 and TRBJ2-2, with D possibly TRBD1 on 6 matching bases. Germline V gene data show CDR1 as MGHRA and CDR2 as YSYEKL. Trimming cost V 0 bases and J 7 bases, with 12 bases left between them. The CDR3 consists of 15 residues. This chain's CDR3 is CASSQDLGARGELFF. The CDR3 bases are TGCGCCAGCAGCCAAGATTTGGGGGCGCGCGGGGAGCTGTTTTTT.

The rearrangement links TRBV6-4 to TRBJ2-3; 7 bases map to TRBD1. The germline CDR1 and CDR2 sequences are MRHNA and SNTAGT. This CDR3 spans 15 amino acids. Losses at the gene ends were 0 bases for V and 4 bases for J; bases not matched to a gene: 4. Here the CDR3 reads CASSDSGGGADTQYF. CDR3 bases: TGTGCCAGCAGTGACTCAGGGGGCGGCGCAGATACGCAGTATTTT.

The CDR3: CASSLVGTSSSTF. The CDR3 DNA is TGCGCCAGCAGCTTGGTGGGGACAAGTTCCTCCACCTTC. The chain has TRBV5-1 and TRBJ1-2; TRBD1 is a possible D gene (6 bases). Germline CDR1 reads SGHRS; CDR2 reads YFSETQ. Trimming took 0 bases from V and 13 from J, leaving 16 bases between them. The CDR3 is 13 amino acids.

The J gene is TRBJ1-2, the V gene TRBV7-8, with 10 bases matching TRBD1. Per the germline V gene, CDR1 is SGHVS and CDR2 is FQNEAQ. The V and J ends lost 5 bases and 5 bases, in that order; junction bases with no gene match: 8. The CDR3 is 15 amino acids. The DNA for the CDR3 is TGTGCCAGCAGCCTCTACCCGGGACAGGGGTATGGCTACACCTTC. This encodes CASSLYPGQGYGYTF.

The V gene is TRBV11-3, the J gene TRBJ1-2; D gene uncertain. This CDR3 is built from 12 residues. The germline V and J ends were trimmed by 1 base and 5 bases, with 5 bases remaining between them. Germline assignment: CDR1 SGHNT and CDR2 YENEEA. The CDR3 DNA follows: TGTGCCAGCAGCTTAGCCGGTTATGGCTACACCTTC. This translates into CASSLAGYGYTF.

The V call is TRBV7-2, the J call TRBJ1-6, with 8 bases lining up with TRBD1. Trimming at V came to 1 base and at J to 6 bases, leaving 2 bases not matched to a gene. Per germline, CDR1 SGHTA and CDR2 FQGNSA. The CDR3 consists of 15 residues. The CDR3 bases are TGTGCCAGCAGCTTAGAGGACAGGGTTAATTCACCCCTCCACTTT. This translates into CASSLEDRVNSPLHF.

This clone was seen a handful of times. The chain recombines TRBV11-2 with TRBJ1-3; D gene uncertain. CDR1 and CDR2 (germline): SGHAT, FQNNGV. Trimming shortened V by 1 base and J by 4 bases, and 5 bases separated the two germline ends. CDR3 length: 13 residues. The CDR3 protein is CASSLVLGNTIYF. CDR3 bases: TGTGCCAGCAGCTTAGTTCTGGGAAACACCATATATTTT.

The J gene is TRBJ2-3, the V gene TRBV11-1; 9 nucleotides align to TRBD1. V gave up 5 bases and J gave up 3 bases; unmatched junction bases: 9. Looked up from germline, CDR1 is SGHAT and CDR2 is FQDESV (reference sequence). The CDR3 is 16 residues long. In DNA, the CDR3 is TGTGCCAGCAGCAGATCCGGGACAGGGAGGACAGATACGCAGTATTTT. Translating it yields CASSRSGTGRTDTQYF.

The V call is TRBV7-2, the J call TRBJ2-5, with D uncertain. The germline gives CDR1 SGHTA, CDR2 FQGNSA. The CDR3 sequence is 14 residues long. V was pared by 5 bases and J by 1 base, with 11 bases between. CDR3 sequence: CASSPKTSQETQYF. In nucleotides, the CDR3 is TGTGCCAGCAGCCCGAAAACATCCCAAGAGACCCAGTACTTC.

The chain carries TRBV28 and TRBJ2-5; 9 bases line up with TRBD1. The CDR3 covers 18 residues. Germline V gene data show CDR1 as MDHEN and CDR2 as SYDVKM. After removal of 3 bases from V and 3 bases from J, the junction contained 14 bases not matched to a gene. CDR3 sequence (DNA): TGTGCCAGCAGTTTTGCGCAACCCCGGGACAGGGATGAAGAGACCCAGTACTTC. It codes for CASSFAQPRDRDEETQYF.

CDR3 DNA: TGTGCCAGCAGCCTTCGGACAGGGGGCAGTAATTCACCCCTCCACTTT. Amino acid sequence: CASSLRTGGSNSPLHF. The genes are TRBV7-3 and TRBJ1-6; 11 nucleotides agree with TRBD1. Germline V gives CDR1 SGHTA, CDR2 FQGTGA. The CDR3 totals 16 residues. The junction had 6 bases not matched to a gene; V was cut back by 5 bases and J by 6 bases.

This clone was detected once. V gene TRBV12-5 combines with J gene TRBJ2-4; 13 bases line up with TRBD2. Germline V gene sequence: CDR1 LGHNT, CDR2 FRNRAP. The CDR3 has 23 amino acids. The V and J ends lost 1 base and 3 bases, in that order; junction bases with no gene match: 21. For the CDR3, the DNA is TGTGCTAGTGGTTTGGCGTTACTGGGACTAGCGGGGATCCAGGCCATGGTCAAAAACATTCAGTACTTC. This encodes CASGLALLGLAGIQAMVKNIQYF.

V usage is TRBV2 and J usage is TRBJ1-1; TRBD1 might be the D (5 bases). The V and J ends lost 6 bases and 1 base respectively, with 9 bases between them. Germline-derived CDR1 and CDR2 are SNHLY and FYNNEI. This CDR3 comprises 13 residues. In nucleotides, the CDR3 is TGTGCCAGCAGGGACCAGGGGAACACTGAAGCTTTCTTT. It yields the protein CASRDQGNTEAFF.